The present T cell receptor beta chain was sequenced within a study of CD8+CD57+ T cells in acquired aplastic anemia. Genomic DNA templated the TCR beta VDJ and CDR3 profiling. In TCRdb, the reads were re-called with MiXCR into one record per CDR3 protein. The sample has 90,000 to 120,000 distinct CDR3 sequences; around 49% are singletons. This clonotype was counted between two and nine times. Sequencing used sorted CD4+, CD8+, or CD8+CD57+ T cells (not recorded which) from PBMCs. This TCR derives from a human donor in good health, serving as a control.

CDR3 loop: CASGRDLYGYTF. DNA of the CDR3: TGCGCCAGCGGTAGGGACCTCTATGGCTACACCTTC. The chain recombines TRBV5-1 with TRBJ1-2; D is perhaps TRBD1 (5 bases). The V end lost 7 bases, the J end lost 4 bases, and 11 bases lay between the germline ends. Germline loops: CDR1 SGHRS, CDR2 YFSETQ. CDR3 length: 12 residues.